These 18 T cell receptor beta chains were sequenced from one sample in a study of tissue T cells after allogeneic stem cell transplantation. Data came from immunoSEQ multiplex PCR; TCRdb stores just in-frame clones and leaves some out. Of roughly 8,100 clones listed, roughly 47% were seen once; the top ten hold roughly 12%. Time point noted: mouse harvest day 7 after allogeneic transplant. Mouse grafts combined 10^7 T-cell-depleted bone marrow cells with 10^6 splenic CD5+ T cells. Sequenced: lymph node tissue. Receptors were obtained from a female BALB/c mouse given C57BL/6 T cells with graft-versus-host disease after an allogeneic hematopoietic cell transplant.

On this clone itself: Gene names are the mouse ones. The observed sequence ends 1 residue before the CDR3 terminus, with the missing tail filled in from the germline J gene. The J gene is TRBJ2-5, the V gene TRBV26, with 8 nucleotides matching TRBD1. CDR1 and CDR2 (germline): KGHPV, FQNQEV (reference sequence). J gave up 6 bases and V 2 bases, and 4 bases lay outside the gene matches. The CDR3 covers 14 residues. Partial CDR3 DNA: TGTGCCAGCAGTCTGGGACAGGGAAGGGACACCCAGTAC. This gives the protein CASSLGQGRDTQY. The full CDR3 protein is CASSLGQGRDTQYF.

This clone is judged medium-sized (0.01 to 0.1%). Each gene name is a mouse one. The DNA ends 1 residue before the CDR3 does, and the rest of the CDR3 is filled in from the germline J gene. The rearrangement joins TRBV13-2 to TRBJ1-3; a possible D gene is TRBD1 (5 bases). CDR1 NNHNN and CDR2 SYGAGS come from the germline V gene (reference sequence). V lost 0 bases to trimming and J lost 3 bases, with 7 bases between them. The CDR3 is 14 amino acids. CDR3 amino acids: CASGDGGGGNTLYF. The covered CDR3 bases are TGTGCCAGCGGTGATGGGGGCGGTGGAAATACGCTCTAT.

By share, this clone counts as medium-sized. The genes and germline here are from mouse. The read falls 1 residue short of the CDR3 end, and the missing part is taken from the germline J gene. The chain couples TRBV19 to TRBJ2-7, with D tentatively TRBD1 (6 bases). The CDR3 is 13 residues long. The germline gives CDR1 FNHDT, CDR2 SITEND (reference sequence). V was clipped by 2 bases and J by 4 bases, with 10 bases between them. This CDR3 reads CASSIQGRYEQYF. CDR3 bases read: TGTGCCAGCAGTATTCAGGGGAGGTATGAACAGTAC.

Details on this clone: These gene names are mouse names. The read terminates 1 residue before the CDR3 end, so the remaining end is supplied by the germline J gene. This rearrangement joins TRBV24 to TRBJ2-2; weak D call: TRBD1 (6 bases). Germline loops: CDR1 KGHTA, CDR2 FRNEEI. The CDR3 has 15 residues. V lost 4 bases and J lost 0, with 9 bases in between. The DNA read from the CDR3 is TGTGCCAGCAGTCCGGGGACAACAAACACCGGGCAGCTCTAC. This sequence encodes CASSPGTTNTGQLY. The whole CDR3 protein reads CASSPGTTNTGQLYF.

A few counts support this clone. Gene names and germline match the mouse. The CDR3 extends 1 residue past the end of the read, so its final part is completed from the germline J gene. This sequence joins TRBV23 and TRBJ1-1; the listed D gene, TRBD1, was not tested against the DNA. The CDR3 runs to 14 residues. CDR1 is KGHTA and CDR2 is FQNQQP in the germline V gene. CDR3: CSSSQDSANTEVFF. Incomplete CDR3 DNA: TGCTCCAGCAGTCAAGACAGTGCAAACACAGAAGTCTTC.

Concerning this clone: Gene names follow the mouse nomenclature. The sequenced CDR3 bases are TGTGCCAGCAGTCTGGCTGGGGCTAGTCAAAACACCTTGTAC. It yields the protein CASSLAGASQNTLY. The full CDR3 protein reads CASSLAGASQNTLYF. The rearrangement uses TRBV26 and TRBJ2-4; D possibly corresponds to TRBD2 (6 bases). The read ends 1 residue shy of where the CDR3 ends; the end is completed using the germline J gene. The CDR3 loop spans 15 amino acids. The V gene's germline CDR1 is KGHPV and CDR2 FQNQEV (reference sequence). V lost 2 bases and J lost 0, with 9 bases in between. Complete variable domain (other parts from reference TRBV26 and TRBJ2-4): NSKVIQTPRYLVKGQGQKAKMRCIPEKGHPVVFWYQQNKNNEFKFLINFQNQEVLQQIDMTEKRFSAECPSNSPCSLEIQSSEAGDSALYLCASSLAGASQNTLYFGAGTRLSVL.

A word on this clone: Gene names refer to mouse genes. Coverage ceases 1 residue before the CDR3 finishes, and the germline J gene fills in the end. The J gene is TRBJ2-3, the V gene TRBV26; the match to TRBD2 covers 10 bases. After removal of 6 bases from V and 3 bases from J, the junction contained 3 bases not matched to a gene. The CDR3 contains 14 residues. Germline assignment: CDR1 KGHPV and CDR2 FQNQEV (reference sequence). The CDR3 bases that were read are TGTGCCAGCAGGCGACTGGGGGGCGCAGAAACGCTGTAT. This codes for CASRRLGGAETLY. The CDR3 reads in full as CASRRLGGAETLYF. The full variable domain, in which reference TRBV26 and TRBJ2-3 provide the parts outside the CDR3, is NSKVIQTPRYLVKGQGQKAKMRCIPEKGHPVVFWYQQNKNNEFKFLINFQNQEVLQQIDMTEKRFSAECPSNSPCSLEIQSSEAGDSALYLCASRRLGGAETLYFGSGTRLTVL.

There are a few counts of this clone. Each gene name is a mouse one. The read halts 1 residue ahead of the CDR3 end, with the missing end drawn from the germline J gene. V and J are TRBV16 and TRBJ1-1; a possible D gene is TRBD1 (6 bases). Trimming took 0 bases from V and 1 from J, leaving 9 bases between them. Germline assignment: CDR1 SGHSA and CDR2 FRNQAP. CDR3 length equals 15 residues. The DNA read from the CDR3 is TGTGCAAGCAGCTTAGAATCCAGGGGAAACACAGAAGTCTTC. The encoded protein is CASSLESRGNTEVF. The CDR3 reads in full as CASSLESRGNTEVFF. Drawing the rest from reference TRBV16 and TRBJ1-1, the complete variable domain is NAGVIQTPRHKVTGKGQEATLWCEPISGHSAVFWYRQTIVQGLEFLTYFRNQAPIDDSGMPKERFSAQMPNQSHSTLKIQSTQPQDSAVYLCASSLESRGNTEVFFGKGTRLTVV.

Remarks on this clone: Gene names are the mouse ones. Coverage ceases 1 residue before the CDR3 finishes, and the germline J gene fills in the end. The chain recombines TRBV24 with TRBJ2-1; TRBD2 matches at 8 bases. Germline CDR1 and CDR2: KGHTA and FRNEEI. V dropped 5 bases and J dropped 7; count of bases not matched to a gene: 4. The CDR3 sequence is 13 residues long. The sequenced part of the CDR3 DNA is TGTGCCAGCAGTTCGGGACTGGCGGCTGAGCAGTTC. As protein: CASSSGLAAEQF. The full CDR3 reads CASSSGLAAEQFF.

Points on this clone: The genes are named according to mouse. The CDR3 bases that were read are TGTGCCAGCAGCCCGGACAGGCACACCGGGCAGCTCTAC. Translation gives CASSPDRHTGQLY. In full, the CDR3 reads CASSPDRHTGQLYF. This chain uses TRBV14 with TRBJ2-2; 7 bases map to TRBD1. The CDR3 extends 1 residue past the end of the read, so its final part is completed from the germline J gene. The ends lost 5 bases at V and 3 bases at J; junction bases unmatched: 4. This CDR3 has 14 residues. Germline CDR1 and CDR2: SGHDT and FRDEAV.

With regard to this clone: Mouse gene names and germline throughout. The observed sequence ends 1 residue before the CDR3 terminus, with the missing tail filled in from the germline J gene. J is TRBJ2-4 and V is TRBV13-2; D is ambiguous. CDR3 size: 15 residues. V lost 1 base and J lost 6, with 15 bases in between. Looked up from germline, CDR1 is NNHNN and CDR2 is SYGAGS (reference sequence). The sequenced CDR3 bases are TGTGCCAGCGGTGATTCGGACCGGGCCGGGAACACCTTGTAC. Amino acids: CASGDSDRAGNTLY. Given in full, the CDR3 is CASGDSDRAGNTLYF.

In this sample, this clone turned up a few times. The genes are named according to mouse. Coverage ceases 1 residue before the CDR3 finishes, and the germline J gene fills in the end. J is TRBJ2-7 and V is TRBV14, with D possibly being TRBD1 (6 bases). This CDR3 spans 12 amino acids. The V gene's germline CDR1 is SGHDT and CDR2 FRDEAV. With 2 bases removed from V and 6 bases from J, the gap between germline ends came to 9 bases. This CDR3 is CASSFAGVEQYF. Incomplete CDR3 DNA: TGTGCCAGCAGTTTTGCAGGGGTTGAACAGTAC.

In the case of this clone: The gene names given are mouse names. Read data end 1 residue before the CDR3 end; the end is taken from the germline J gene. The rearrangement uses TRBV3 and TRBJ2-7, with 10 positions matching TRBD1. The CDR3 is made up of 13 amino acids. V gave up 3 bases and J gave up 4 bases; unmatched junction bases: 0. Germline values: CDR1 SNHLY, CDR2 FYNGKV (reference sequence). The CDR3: CASSLGQGYEQYF. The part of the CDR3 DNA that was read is TGTGCCAGCAGCTTGGGACAGGGGTATGAACAGTAC.

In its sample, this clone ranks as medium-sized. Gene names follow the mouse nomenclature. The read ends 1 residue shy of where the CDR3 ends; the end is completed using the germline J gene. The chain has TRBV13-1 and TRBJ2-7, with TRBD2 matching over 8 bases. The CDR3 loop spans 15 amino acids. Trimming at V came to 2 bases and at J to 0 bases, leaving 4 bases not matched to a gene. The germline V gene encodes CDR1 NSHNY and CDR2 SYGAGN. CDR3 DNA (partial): TGTGCCAGCAGTGAAGGCTGGGGGGTCTCCTATGAACAGTAC. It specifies CASSEGWGVSYEQY. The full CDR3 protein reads CASSEGWGVSYEQYF.

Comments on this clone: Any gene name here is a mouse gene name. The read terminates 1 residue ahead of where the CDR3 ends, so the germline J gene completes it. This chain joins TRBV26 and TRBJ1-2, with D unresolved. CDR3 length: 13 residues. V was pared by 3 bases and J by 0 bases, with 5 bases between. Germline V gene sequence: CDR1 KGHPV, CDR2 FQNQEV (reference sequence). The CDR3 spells CASSLHANSDYTF. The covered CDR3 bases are TGTGCCAGCAGTCTTCACGCAAACTCCGACTACACC.

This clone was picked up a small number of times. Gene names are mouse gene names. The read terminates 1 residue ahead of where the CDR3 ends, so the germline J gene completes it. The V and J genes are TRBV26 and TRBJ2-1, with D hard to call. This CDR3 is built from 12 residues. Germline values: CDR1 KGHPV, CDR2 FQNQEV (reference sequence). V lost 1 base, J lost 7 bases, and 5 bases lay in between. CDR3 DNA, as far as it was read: TGTGCCAGCAGTCTGTATGCAGCTGAGCAGTTC. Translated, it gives CASSLYAAEQF. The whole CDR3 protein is CASSLYAAEQFF.

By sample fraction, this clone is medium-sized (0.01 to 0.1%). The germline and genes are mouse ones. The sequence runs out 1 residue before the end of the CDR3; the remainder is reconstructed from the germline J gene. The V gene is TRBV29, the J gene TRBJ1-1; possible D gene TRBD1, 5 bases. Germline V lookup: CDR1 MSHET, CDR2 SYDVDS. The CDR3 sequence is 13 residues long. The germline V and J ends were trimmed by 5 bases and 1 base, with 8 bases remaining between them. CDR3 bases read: TGTGCTAGCAGTCCCGGACAAAACACAGAAGTCTTC. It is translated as CASSPGQNTEVF. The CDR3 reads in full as CASSPGQNTEVFF.

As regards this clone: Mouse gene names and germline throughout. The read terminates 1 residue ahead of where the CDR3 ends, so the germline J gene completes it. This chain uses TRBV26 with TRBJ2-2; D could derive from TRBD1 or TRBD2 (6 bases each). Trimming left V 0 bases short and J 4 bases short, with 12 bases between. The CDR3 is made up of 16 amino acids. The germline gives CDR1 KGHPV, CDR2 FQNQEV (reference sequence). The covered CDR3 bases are TGTGCCAGCAGTCTGTCCGGGGGCGCGGGCACCGGGCAGCTCTAC. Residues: CASSLSGGAGTGQLY. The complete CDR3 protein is CASSLSGGAGTGQLYF.